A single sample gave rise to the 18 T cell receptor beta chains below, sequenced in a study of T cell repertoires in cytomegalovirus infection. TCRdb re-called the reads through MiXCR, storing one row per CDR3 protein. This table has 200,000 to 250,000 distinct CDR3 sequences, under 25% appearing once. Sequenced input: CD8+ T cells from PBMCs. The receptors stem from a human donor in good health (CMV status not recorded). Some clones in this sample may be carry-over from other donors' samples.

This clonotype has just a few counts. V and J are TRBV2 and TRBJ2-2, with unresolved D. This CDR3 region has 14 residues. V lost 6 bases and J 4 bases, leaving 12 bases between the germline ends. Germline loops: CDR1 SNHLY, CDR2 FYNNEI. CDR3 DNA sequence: TGTGCCAGCAGGAGGAATTTTGCCACCGGGGAGCTGTTTTTT. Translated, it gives CASRRNFATGELFF. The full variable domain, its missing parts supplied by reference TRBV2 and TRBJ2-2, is EPEVTQTPSHQVTQMGQEVILRCVPISNHLYFYWYRQILGQKVEFLVSFYNNEISEKSEIFDDQFSVERPDGSNFTLKIRSTKLEDSAMYFCASRRNFATGELFFGEGSRLTVL.

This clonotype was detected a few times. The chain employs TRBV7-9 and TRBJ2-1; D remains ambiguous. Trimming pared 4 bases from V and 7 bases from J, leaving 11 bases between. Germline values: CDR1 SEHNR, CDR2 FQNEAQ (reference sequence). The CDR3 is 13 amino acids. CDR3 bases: TGTGCCAGCAGCTCCTTCGGATGGAATGAGCAGTTCTTC. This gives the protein CASSSFGWNEQFF. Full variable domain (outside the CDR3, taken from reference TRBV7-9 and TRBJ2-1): DTGVSQNPRHKITKRGQNVTFRCDPISEHNRLYWYRQTLGQGPEFLTYFQNEAQLEKSRLLSDRFSAERPKGSFSTLEIQRTEQGDSAMYLCASSSFGWNEQFFGPGTRLTVL.

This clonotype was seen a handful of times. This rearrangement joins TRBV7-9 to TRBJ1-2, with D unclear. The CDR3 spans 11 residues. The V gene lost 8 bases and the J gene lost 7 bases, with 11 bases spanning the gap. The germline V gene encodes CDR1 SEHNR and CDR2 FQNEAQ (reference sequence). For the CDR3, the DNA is TGTGCCAGCCAGGTTGGTTCTGGCTACACCTTC. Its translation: CASQVGSGYTF.

This CDR3 reads CASSLGGQSHTEAFF. CDR3 DNA sequence: TGTGCCAGCAGCTTAGGAGGACAGAGCCACACTGAAGCTTTCTTT. This chain links TRBV7-9 with TRBJ1-1; D possibly corresponds to TRBD1 (6 bases). Germline V CDR1 and CDR2: SEHNR, FQNEAQ (reference sequence). CDR3 length: 15 residues. The germline V and J ends were trimmed by 1 base and 3 bases, with 12 bases remaining between them. Together with reference TRBV7-9 and TRBJ1-1, the CDR3 gives the full variable domain: DTGVSQNPRHKITKRGQNVTFRCDPISEHNRLYWYRQTLGQGPEFLTYFQNEAQLEKSRLLSDRFSAERPKGSFSTLEIQRTEQGDSAMYLCASSLGGQSHTEAFFGQGTRLTVV.

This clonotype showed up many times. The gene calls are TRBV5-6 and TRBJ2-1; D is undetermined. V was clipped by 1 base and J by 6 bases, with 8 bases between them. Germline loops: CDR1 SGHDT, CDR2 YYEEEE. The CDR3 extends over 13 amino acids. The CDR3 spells CASSLFASNEQFF. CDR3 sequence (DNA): TGTGCCAGCAGCTTGTTTGCGAGCAATGAGCAGTTCTTC.

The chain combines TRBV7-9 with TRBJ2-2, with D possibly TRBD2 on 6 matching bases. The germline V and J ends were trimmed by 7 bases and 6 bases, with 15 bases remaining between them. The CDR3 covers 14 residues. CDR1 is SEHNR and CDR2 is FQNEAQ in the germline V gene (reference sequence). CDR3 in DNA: TGTGCCAGCATCCACAAAGGGGAGGCCGGGGAGCTGTTTTTT. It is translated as CASIHKGEAGELFF. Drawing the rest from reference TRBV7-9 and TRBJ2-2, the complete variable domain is DTGVSQNPRHKITKRGQNVTFRCDPISEHNRLYWYRQTLGQGPEFLTYFQNEAQLEKSRLLSDRFSAERPKGSFSTLEIQRTEQGDSAMYLCASIHKGEAGELFFGEGSRLTVL.

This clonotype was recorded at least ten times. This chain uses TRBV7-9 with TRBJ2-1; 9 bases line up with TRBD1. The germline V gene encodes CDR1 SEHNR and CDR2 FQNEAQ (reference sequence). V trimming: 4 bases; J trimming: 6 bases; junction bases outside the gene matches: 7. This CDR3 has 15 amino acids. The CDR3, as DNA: TGTGCCAGCAGCTCCGGGACAGGGCTCTTCAATGAGCAGTTCTTC. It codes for CASSSGTGLFNEQFF.

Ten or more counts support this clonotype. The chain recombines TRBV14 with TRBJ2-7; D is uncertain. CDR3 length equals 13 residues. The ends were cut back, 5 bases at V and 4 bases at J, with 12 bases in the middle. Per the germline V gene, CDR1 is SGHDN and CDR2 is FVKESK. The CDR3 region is CASSSEPLYEQYF. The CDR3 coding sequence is TGTGCCAGCAGCTCAGAGCCCCTATACGAGCAGTACTTC.

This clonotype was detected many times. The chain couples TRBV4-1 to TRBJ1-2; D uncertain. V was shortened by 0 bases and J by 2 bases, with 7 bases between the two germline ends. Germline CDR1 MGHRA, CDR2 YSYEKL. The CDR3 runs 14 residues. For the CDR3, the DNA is TGCGCCAGCAGCCAAGAACCAGACAACTATGGCTACACCTTC. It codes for CASSQEPDNYGYTF.

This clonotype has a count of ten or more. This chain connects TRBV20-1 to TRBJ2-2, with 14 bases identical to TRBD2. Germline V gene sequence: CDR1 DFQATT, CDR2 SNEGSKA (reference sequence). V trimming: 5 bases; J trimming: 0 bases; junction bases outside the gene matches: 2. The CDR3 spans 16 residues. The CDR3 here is CSAWTSGGTNTGELFF. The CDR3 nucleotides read TGCAGTGCTTGGACTAGCGGGGGGACGAACACCGGGGAGCTGTTTTTT.

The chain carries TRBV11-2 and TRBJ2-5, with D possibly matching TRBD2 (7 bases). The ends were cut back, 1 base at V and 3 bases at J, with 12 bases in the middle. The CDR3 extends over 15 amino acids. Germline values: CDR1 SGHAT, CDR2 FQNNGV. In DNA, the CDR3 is TGTGCCAGCAGCTTAGTGCCGGGGGGCGAAGAGACCCAGTACTTC. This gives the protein CASSLVPGGEETQYF.

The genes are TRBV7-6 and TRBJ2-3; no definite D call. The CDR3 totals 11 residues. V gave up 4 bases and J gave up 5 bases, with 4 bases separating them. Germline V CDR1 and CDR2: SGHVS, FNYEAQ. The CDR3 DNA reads TGTGCCAGCAGCTCGAGAGATACGCAGTATTTT. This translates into CASSSRDTQYF.

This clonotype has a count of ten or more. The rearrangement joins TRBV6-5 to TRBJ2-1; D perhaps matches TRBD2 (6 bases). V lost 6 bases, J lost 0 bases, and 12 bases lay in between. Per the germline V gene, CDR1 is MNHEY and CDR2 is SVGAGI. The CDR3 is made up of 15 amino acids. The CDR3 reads CASRKQEGSYNEQFF. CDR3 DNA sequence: TGTGCCAGCAGAAAACAGGAGGGCTCCTACAATGAGCAGTTCTTC.

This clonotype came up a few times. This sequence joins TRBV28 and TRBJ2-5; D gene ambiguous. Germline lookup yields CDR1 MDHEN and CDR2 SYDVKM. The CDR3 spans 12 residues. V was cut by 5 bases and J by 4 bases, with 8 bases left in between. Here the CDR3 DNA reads TGTGCCAGCAGTCCCATGGGAGAGACCCAGTACTTC. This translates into CASSPMGETQYF.

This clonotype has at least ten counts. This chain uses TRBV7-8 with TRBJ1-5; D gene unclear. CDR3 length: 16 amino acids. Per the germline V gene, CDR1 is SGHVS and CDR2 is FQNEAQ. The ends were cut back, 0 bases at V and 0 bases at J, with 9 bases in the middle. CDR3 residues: CASSLARWHSNQPQHF. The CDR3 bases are TGTGCCAGCAGCTTAGCGCGATGGCATAGCAATCAGCCCCAGCATTTT.

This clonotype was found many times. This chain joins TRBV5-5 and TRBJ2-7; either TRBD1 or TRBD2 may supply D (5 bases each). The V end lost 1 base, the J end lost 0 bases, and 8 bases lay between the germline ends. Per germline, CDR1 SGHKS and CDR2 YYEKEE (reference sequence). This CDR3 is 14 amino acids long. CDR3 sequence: CASSLMGDSYEQYF. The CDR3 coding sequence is TGTGCCAGCAGCTTGATGGGGGACTCCTACGAGCAGTACTTC.

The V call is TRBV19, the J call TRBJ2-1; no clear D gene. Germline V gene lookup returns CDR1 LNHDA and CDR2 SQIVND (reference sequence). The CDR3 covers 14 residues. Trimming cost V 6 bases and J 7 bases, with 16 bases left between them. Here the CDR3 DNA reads TGTGCCAGTAGCCCGGCGGCGGTCGGAAATGAGCAGTTCTTC. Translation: CASSPAAVGNEQFF.

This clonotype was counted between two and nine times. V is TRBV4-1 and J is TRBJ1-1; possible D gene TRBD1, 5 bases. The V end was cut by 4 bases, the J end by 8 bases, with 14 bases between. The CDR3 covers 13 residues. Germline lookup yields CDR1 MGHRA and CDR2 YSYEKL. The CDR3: CASSPTVSLEAFF. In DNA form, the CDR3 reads TGCGCCAGCAGCCCGACAGTCTCACTCGAAGCTTTCTTT.